The T cell receptor beta chain described here comes from a study of control samples from healthy donors and cancer patients. TCRdb keeps only in-frame clones here, not all; method: immunoSEQ multiplex PCR. The profile shows around 100,000 clones, roughly 90% of them singletons. V was trimmed by 4 bases and J by 8 bases, leaving 17 bases between them. Germline V gene sequence: CDR1 SGHTA, CDR2 FQGNSA. The CDR3 sequence is 14 residues long. V is TRBV7-2 and J is TRBJ1-1; D is possibly TRBD1 (5 bases). Material for sequencing was PBMCs. The sequence derives from a man aged 55 to 70 with lung cancer. CDR3 amino acids: CASSSLWDGREAFF. In nucleotides, the CDR3 is TGTGCCAGCAGCTCTCTCTGGGACGGACGAGAAGCTTTCTTT. The full variable domain, rest sourced from reference TRBV7-2 and TRBJ1-1, is GAGVSQSPSNKVTEKGKDVELRCDPISGHTALYWYRQSLGQGLEFLIYFQGNSAPDKSGLPSDRFSAERTGGSVSTLTIQRTQQEDSAVYLCASSSLWDGREAFFGQGTRLTVV.